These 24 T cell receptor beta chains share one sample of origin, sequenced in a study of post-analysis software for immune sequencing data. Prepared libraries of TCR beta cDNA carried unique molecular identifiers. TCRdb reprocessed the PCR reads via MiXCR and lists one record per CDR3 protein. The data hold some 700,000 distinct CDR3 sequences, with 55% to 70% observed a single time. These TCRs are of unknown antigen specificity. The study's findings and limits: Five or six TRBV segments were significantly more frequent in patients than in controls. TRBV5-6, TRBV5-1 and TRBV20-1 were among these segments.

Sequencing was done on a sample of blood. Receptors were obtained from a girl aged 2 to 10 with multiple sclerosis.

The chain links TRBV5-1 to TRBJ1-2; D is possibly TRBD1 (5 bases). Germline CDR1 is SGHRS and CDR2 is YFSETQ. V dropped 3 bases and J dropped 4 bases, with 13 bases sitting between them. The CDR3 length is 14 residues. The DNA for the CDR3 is TGCGCCAGCAGCTCCTGGGACTCGGGCTATGGCTACACCTTC. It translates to CASSSWDSGYGYTF.

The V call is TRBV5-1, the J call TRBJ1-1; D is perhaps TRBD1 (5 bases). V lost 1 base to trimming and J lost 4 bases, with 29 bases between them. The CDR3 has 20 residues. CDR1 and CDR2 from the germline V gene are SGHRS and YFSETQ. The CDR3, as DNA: TGCGCCAGCAGCTTGTATACCCTCCGGGATGCATTAAGCCAGGGCACTGAAGCTTTCTTT. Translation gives CASSLYTLRDALSQGTEAFF.

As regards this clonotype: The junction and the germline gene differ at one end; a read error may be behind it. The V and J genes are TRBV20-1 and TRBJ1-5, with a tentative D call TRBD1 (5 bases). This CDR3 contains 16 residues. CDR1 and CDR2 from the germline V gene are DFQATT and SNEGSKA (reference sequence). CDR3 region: CSATHDAGTPARPRHF. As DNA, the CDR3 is TGCAGTGCTACACACGACGCGGGGACCCCCGCGAGGCCCCGGCATTTT.

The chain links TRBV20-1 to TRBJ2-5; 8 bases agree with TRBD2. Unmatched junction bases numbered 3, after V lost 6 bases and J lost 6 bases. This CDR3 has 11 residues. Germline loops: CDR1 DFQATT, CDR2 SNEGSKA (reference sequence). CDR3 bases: TGCAGTGCGGGACTAGGGCAGACCCAGTACTTC. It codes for CSAGLGQTQYF.

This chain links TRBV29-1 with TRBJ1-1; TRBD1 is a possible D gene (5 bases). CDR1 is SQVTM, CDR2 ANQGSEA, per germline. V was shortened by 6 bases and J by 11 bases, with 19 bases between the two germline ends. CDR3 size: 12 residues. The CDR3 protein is CSVATTAGEAFF. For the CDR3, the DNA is TGCAGCGTCGCCACGACAGCCGGCGAGGCTTTCTTT. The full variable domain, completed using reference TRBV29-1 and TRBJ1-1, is SAVISQKPSRDICQRGTSLTIQCQVDSQVTMMFWYRQQPGQSLTLIATANQGSEATYESGFVIDKFPISRPNLTFSTLTVSNMSPEDSSIYLCSVATTAGEAFFGQGTRLTVV.

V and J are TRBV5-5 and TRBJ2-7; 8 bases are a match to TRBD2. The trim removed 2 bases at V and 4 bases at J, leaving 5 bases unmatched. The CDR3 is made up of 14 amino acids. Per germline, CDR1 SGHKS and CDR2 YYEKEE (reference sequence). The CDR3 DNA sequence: TGTGCCAGCAGCTTTCCCAGCGGGAGATACGAGCAGTACTTC. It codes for CASSFPSGRYEQYF.

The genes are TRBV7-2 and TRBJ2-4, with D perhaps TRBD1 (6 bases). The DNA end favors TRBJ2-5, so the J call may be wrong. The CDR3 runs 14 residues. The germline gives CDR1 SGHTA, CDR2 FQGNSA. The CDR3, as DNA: TGTGCCAGCAGCTTACAGGGGCTAACGGAGACCCAGTACTTC. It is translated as CASSLQGLTETQYF.

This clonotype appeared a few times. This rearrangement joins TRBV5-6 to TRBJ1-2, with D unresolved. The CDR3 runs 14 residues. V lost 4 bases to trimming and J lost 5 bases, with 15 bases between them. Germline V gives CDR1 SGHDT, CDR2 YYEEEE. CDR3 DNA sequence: TGTGCCAGCAGCCCCTCGGGAGGGCTTTATGGCTACACCTTC. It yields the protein CASSPSGGLYGYTF.

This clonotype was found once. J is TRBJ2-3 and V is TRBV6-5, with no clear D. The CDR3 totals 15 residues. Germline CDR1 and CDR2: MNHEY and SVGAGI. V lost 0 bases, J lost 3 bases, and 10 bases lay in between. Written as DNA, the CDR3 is TGTGCCAGCAGTTACTCTTCCGTCAGGACAGATACGCAGTATTTT. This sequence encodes CASSYSSVRTDTQYF.

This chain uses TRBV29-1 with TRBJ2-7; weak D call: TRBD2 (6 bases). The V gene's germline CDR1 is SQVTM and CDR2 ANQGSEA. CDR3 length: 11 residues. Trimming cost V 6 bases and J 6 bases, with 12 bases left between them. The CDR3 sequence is CSVTSSGEQYF. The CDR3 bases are TGCAGCGTGACTAGTTCCGGCGAGCAGTACTTC.

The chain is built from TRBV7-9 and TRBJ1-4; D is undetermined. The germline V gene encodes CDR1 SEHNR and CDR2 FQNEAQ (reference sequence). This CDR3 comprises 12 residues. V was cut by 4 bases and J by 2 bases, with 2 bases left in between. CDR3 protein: CASSWTNEKLFF. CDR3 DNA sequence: TGTGCCAGCAGCTGGACTAATGAAAAACTGTTTTTT.

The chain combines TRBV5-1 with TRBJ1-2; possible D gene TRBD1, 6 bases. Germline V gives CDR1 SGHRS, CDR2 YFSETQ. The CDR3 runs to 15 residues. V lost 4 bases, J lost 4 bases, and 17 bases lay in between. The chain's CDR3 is CASSGGQGEAYGYTF. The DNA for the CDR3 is TGCGCCAGCAGCGGGGGGCAGGGAGAGGCCTATGGCTACACCTTC.

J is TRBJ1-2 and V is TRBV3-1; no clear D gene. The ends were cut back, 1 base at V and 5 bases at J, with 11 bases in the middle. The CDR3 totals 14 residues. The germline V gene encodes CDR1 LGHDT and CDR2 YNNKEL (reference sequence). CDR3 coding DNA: TGTGCCAGCAGCCAAGGGGTCCACTTATATGGCTACACCTTC. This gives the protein CASSQGVHLYGYTF. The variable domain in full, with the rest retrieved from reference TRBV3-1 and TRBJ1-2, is DTAVSQTPKYLVTQMGNDKSIKCEQNLGHDTMYWYKQDSKKFLKIMFSYNNKELIINETVPNRFSPKSPDKAHLNLHINSLELGDSAVYFCASSQGVHLYGYTFGSGTRLTVV.

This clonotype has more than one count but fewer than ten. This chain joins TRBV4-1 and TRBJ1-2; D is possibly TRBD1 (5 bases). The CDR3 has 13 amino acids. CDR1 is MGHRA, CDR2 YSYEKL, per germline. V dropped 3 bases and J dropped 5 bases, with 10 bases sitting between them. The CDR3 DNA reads TGCGCCAGCAGCCAGAACCAGGGTTATGGCTACACCTTC. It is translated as CASSQNQGYGYTF.

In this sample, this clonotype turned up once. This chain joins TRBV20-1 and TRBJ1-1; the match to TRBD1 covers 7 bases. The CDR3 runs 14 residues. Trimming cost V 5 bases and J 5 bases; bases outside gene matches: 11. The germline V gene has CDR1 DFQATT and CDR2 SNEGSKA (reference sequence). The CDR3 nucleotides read TGCAGTGCTCTGTCGACAGGGTTGAGAACTGAAGCTTTCTTT. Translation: CSALSTGLRTEAFF.

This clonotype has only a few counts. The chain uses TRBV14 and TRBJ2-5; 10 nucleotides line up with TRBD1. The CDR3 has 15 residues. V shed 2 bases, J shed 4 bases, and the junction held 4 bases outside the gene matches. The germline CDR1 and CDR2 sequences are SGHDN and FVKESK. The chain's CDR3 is CASSQRTGGSETQYF. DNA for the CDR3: TGTGCCAGCAGCCAACGGACAGGGGGTTCAGAGACCCAGTACTTC.

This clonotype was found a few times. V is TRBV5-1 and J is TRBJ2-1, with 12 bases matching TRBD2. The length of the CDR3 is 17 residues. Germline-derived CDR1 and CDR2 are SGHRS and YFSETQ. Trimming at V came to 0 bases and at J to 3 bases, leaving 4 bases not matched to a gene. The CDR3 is CASSLETSGRSYNEQFF. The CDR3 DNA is TGCGCCAGCAGCTTGGAAACTAGCGGGAGGAGCTACAATGAGCAGTTCTTC.

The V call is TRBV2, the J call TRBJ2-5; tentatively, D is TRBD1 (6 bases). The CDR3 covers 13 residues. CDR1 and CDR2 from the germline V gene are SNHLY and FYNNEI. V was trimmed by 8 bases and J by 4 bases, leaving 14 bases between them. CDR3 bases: TGTGCCAGCGACGGGGCGACAGGAGAGACCCAGTACTTC. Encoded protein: CASDGATGETQYF.

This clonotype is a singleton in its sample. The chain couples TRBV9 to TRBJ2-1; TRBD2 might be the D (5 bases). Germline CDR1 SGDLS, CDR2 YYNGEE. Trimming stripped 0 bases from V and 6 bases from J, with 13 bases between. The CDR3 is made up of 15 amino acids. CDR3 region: CASSVEALVVNEQFF. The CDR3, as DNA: TGTGCCAGCAGCGTAGAGGCACTAGTCGTCAATGAGCAGTTCTTC. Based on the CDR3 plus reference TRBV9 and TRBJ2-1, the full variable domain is DSGVTQTPKHLITATGQRVTLRCSPRSGDLSVYWYQQSLDQGLQFLIQYYNGEERAKGNILERFSAQQFPDLHSELNLSSLELGDSALYFCASSVEALVVNEQFFGPGTRLTVL.

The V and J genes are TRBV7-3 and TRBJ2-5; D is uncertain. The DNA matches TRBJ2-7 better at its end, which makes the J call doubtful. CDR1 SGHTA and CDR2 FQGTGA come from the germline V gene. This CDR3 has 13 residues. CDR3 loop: CASSLGPAAEQYF. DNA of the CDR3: TGTGCCAGCAGCCTTGGACCGGCGGCCGAGCAGTACTTC.

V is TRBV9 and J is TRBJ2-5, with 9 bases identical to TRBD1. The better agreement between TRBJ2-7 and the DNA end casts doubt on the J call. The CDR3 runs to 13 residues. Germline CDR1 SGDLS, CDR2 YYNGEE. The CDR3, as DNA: TGTGCCAGCAGCATCCGACAGGGGGACGAGCAGTACTTC. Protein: CASSIRQGDEQYF.

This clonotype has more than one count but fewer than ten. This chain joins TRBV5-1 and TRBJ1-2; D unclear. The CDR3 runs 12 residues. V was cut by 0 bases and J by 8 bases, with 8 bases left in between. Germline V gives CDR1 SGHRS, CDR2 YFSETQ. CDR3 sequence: CASSLESGGYTF. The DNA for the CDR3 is TGCGCCAGCAGCTTGGAATCTGGGGGCTACACCTTC.

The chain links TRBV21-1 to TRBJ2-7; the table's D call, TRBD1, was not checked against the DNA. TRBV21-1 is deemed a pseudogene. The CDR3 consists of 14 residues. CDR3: CAGIRSGPGYEQYF. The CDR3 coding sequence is TGTGCCGGTATCCGGTCAGGACCCGGTTACGAGCAGTACTTC.

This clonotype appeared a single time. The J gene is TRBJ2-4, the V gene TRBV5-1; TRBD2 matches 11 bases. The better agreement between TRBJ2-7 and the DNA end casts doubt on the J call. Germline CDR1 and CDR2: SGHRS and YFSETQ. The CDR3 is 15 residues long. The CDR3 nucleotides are TGCGCCAGCAGCCCCCTAGCGGGAGGAGCCTACGAGCAGTACTTC. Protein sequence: CASSPLAGGAYEQYF.